The 25 T cell receptor beta chains below all came from one sample that was sequenced in a study of shared clonotypes between healthy human individuals. TCRdb's copy holds only in-frame clones and misses some; the assay was immunoSEQ multiplex PCR. In the table there are approximately 480,000 clones, about 80% of which are singletons. The sequenced sample was PBMCs. These receptors were collected from a woman between 40 and 55 years old in good health. Some clones in this sample may be carry-over from other donors' samples.

The rearrangement joins TRBV5-1 to TRBJ1-1; 7 positions agree with TRBD1. This CDR3 has 17 residues. Germline V gives CDR1 SGHRS, CDR2 YFSETQ. J lost 0 bases, V lost 3 bases, and 11 bases had no gene match. DNA for the CDR3: TGCGCCAGCAGCTCGTTGGTGGGACAGTCCATGAACACTGAAGCTTTCTTT. Its protein is CASSSLVGQSMNTEAFF.

V gene TRBV4-3 combines with J gene TRBJ2-5; possible D gene TRBD1, 6 bases. The DNA end lines up better with TRBJ2-7; the J call may be wrong. CDR1 and CDR2 from the germline V gene are LGHNA and YSLEER. CDR3 length: 13 residues. The CDR3 is CASSRGQSYEQYF. The CDR3 DNA reads as TGCGCCAGCAGCCGAGGACAGTCCTACGAGCAGTACTTC.

In its sample, this clone was seen once. The chain uses TRBV28 and TRBJ1-4; a weak D match, TRBD1 (5 bases). Per the germline V gene, CDR1 is MDHEN and CDR2 is SYDVKM. This CDR3 is built from 15 residues. The V and J ends lost 5 bases and 3 bases respectively, with 13 bases between them. The CDR3 sequence is CASSPPGAANEKLFF. The CDR3 DNA reads TGTGCCAGCAGTCCGCCCGGGGCAGCTAATGAAAAACTGTTTTTT.

This chain uses TRBV2 with TRBJ2-2; D remains unclear. Trimming removed 5 bases at V and 3 bases at J, with 4 bases between. Germline V lookup: CDR1 SNHLY, CDR2 FYNNEI. CDR3 length: 12 residues. Here the CDR3 reads CASSRDTGELFF. The DNA for the CDR3 is TGTGCCAGCAGTAGGGACACCGGGGAGCTGTTTTTT.

The chain carries TRBV4-2 and TRBJ1-4; D is unclear. This CDR3 contains 15 residues. Germline loops: CDR1 LGHNA, CDR2 YNFKEQ. V was pared by 5 bases and J by 6 bases, with 16 bases between. CDR3 sequence (DNA): TGTGCCAGCAGCGGCGGTTATTTGGGAGATGAAAAACTGTTTTTT. Its translation is CASSGGYLGDEKLFF.

This clone was counted between two and nine times. The chain has TRBV30 and TRBJ1-1; tentatively, D is TRBD1 (6 bases). V was trimmed by 0 bases and J by 1 base, leaving 12 bases between them. The CDR3 extends over 15 amino acids. Germline CDR1 and CDR2: GTSNPN and SVGIG (reference sequence). In nucleotides, the CDR3 is TGTGCCTGGAGTGTAGGGGGACACCGGAACACTGAAGCTTTCTTT. This encodes CAWSVGGHRNTEAFF.

The rearrangement links TRBV5-4 to TRBJ1-2; D gene ambiguous. This CDR3 has 14 amino acids. V shed 4 bases and J shed 4 bases, with 14 bases lying between them. Per germline, CDR1 SGHNT and CDR2 YYREEE (reference sequence). CDR3 sequence: CASSGGLGGYGYTF. CDR3 bases: TGTGCCAGCAGCGGTGGACTAGGCGGCTATGGCTACACCTTC.

Comment on this clone: Its ends do not fully match the called genes, so a read error is possible. The rearrangement uses TRBV7-7 and TRBJ2-5; D ambiguous. CDR3 length: 14 residues. CDR1 and CDR2 from the germline V gene are SSHAT and FNYEAQ (reference sequence). CDR3 in amino acids: CASSPRMAMETQYF. In DNA form, the CDR3 reads TGTGCTAGCAGCCCCCGTATGGCCATGGAGACCCAGTACTTC. Drawing the rest from reference TRBV7-7 and TRBJ2-5, the complete variable domain is GAGVSQSPRYKVTKRGQDVTLRCDPISSHATLYWYQQALGQGPEFLTYFNYEAQPDKSGLPSDRFSAERPEGSISTLTIQRTEQRDSAMYRCASSPRMAMETQYFGPGTRLLVL.

The rearrangement joins TRBV30 to TRBJ1-2, with D possibly being TRBD1 (6 bases). The length of the CDR3 is 13 residues. Germline V gene lookup returns CDR1 GTSNPN and CDR2 SVGIG (reference sequence). The V end lost 3 bases, the J end lost 4 bases, and 12 bases lay between the germline ends. The CDR3 protein is CAWRNGGTYGYTF. The CDR3 DNA is TGTGCCTGGAGGAACGGGGGCACCTATGGCTACACCTTC.

The chain joins TRBV29-1 to TRBJ1-4, with D unclear. Germline V gene sequence: CDR1 SQVTM, CDR2 ANQGSEA. This CDR3 is 13 amino acids long. Trimming stripped 5 bases from V and 3 bases from J, with 10 bases between. The CDR3 loop is CSVKGSANEKLFF. The CDR3 bases are TGCAGCGTTAAGGGTTCAGCTAATGAAAAACTGTTTTTT.

The rearrangement joins TRBV6-1 to TRBJ2-3; D unresolved. This CDR3 is built from 15 residues. The germline gives CDR1 MNHNS, CDR2 SASEGT. V shed 0 bases and J shed 2 bases, with 9 bases lying between them. CDR3 nucleotide sequence: TGTGCCAGCAGTGAAGCCACCGGGCTCACAGATACGCAGTATTTT. As protein: CASSEATGLTDTQYF.

In this sample, this clone turned up once. This rearrangement joins TRBV5-1 to TRBJ2-1; 11 bases match TRBD2. CDR1 is SGHRS, CDR2 YFSETQ, per germline. J lost 5 bases, V lost 4 bases, and 11 bases had no gene match. The CDR3 contains 17 residues. This CDR3 is CASSVNIAGGPHNEQFF. CDR3 coding DNA: TGCGCCAGCAGCGTGAACATAGCGGGAGGGCCTCACAATGAGCAGTTCTTC. The entire variable domain, with the rest obtained from reference TRBV5-1 and TRBJ2-1, is as follows: KAGVTQTPRYLIKTRGQQVTLSCSPISGHRSVSWYQQTPGQGLQFLFEYFSETQRNKGNFPGRFSGRQFSNSRSEMNVSTLELGDSALYLCASSVNIAGGPHNEQFFGPGTRLTVL.

The chain combines TRBV9 with TRBJ1-2; TRBD1 aligns across 8 bases. The CDR3 is 15 residues long. Germline loops: CDR1 SGDLS, CDR2 YYNGEE. V trimming: 3 bases; J trimming: 2 bases; junction bases outside the gene matches: 6. The CDR3 sequence: CASSGPRTGNYGYTF. DNA for the CDR3: TGTGCCAGCAGCGGCCCCCGGACAGGGAACTATGGCTACACCTTC.

This chain connects TRBV9 to TRBJ2-2; either TRBD1 or TRBD2 may supply D (7 bases each). Germline V gene lookup returns CDR1 SGDLS and CDR2 YYNGEE. This CDR3 comprises 17 residues. V was cut by 4 bases and J by 5 bases, with 21 bases left in between. The CDR3 DNA sequence: TGTGCCAGCAGCCCCCGGGGGGAGGGGGCGCGGACCGGGGAGCTGTTTTTT. As protein: CASSPRGEGARTGELFF.

The chain is built from TRBV9 and TRBJ2-7; 13 bases fit TRBD2. The junction had 11 bases not matched to a gene; V was cut back by 4 bases and J by 4 bases. The germline gives CDR1 SGDLS, CDR2 YYNGEE. CDR3 length: 17 amino acids. The CDR3 here is CASSPGLAGTNRYEQYF. CDR3 bases: TGTGCCAGCAGCCCGGGACTAGCGGGAACGAATCGGTACGAGCAGTACTTC.

Here the CDR3 reads CASSPLTLSSYNEQFF. The CDR3 nucleotides read TGTGCCAGCTCACCACTGACACTCAGCTCCTACAATGAGCAGTTCTTC. The chain uses TRBV18 and TRBJ2-1; D uncertain. V shed 1 base and J shed 0 bases, with 10 bases lying between them. The CDR3 has 16 amino acids. Germline V gene data show CDR1 as KGHSH and CDR2 as LQKENI.

The gene calls are TRBV6-4 and TRBJ1-6; D not certain. This CDR3 contains 13 residues. The V gene's germline CDR1 is MRHNA and CDR2 SNTAGT. Trimming shortened V by 3 bases and J by 7 bases, and 7 bases separated the two germline ends. In DNA, the CDR3 is TGTGCCAGCAGTGAATCCGGAAATTCACCCCTCCACTTT. It encodes CASSESGNSPLHF.

The chain combines TRBV19 with TRBJ1-5; tentatively, D is TRBD1 (5 bases). The CDR3 sequence is 18 residues long. The V end was cut by 6 bases, the J end by 1 base, with 22 bases between. The germline V gene has CDR1 LNHDA and CDR2 SQIVND (reference sequence). The CDR3 coding sequence is TGTGCCAGTAGCAGCCCTCCCGGGACGGGGCTCAGCAATCAGCCCCAGCATTTT. Protein: CASSSPPGTGLSNQPQHF.

The chain is built from TRBV25-1 and TRBJ2-1; TRBD1 matches at 11 bases. CDR3 size: 16 residues. The V gene end was trimmed by 6 bases and the J gene end by 6 bases; junction bases not matched to a gene: 10. CDR1 and CDR2 (germline): MGHDK, SYGVNS. CDR3 in amino acids: CASRPNRDRGFNEQFF. The CDR3 DNA reads as TGTGCCAGCAGACCAAACCGGGACAGGGGGTTCAATGAGCAGTTCTTC. Combining the CDR3 with reference TRBV25-1 and TRBJ2-1 gives the whole variable domain EADIYQTPRYLVIGTGKKITLECSQTMGHDKMYWYQQDPGMELHLIHYSYGVNSTEKGDLSSESTVSRIRTEHFPLTLESARPSHTSQYLCASRPNRDRGFNEQFFGPGTRLTVL.

V is TRBV10-3 and J is TRBJ1-2; maybe TRBD1 (6 bases). Germline V gene data show CDR1 as ENHRY and CDR2 as SYGVKD. This CDR3 spans 13 amino acids. Deletions cut 10 bases from V and 6 bases from J, with 18 bases between. Here the CDR3 reads CATGTHDGNGYTF. The CDR3 nucleotides are TGTGCCACCGGGACACACGATGGGAATGGCTACACCTTC.

The V and J genes are TRBV2 and TRBJ2-2, with 12 bases lining up with TRBD2. After removal of 3 bases from V and 5 bases from J, the junction contained 4 bases not matched to a gene. This CDR3 spans 16 amino acids. From germline, CDR1 is SNHLY and CDR2 FYNNEI. The CDR3 nucleotides are TGTGCCAGCAGTGATGGAGGACTAGCGGGGACCGGGGAGCTGTTTTTT. Translated, it gives CASSDGGLAGTGELFF.

The chain employs TRBV9 and TRBJ1-2; D unclear. Trimming pared 0 bases from V and 8 bases from J, leaving 23 bases between. Germline assignment: CDR1 SGDLS and CDR2 YYNGEE. This CDR3 is built from 17 residues. CDR3 loop: CASSVESAGWFVGGYTF. CDR3 coding DNA: TGTGCCAGCAGCGTAGAATCGGCAGGCTGGTTTGTCGGAGGCTACACCTTC.

The J gene is TRBJ2-1, the V gene TRBV21-1; TRBD2 reflects the table's D call only, with no check against the DNA. TRBV21-1 is flagged as a pseudogene. This CDR3 contains 17 residues. The DNA for the CDR3 is TGTGCCAGCAGCAAAGGGAGGAAACTAGCCCCCTACAATGAGCAGTTCTTC. It yields the protein CASSKGRKLAPYNEQFF.

V usage is TRBV4-1 and J usage is TRBJ2-1; possible D gene TRBD2, 5 bases. The ends were cut back, 0 bases at V and 4 bases at J, with 7 bases in the middle. Germline CDR1 reads MGHRA; CDR2 reads YSYEKL. The CDR3 contains 14 residues. For the CDR3, the DNA is TGCGCCAGCAGCCAAGATAGGACTTACAATGAGCAGTTCTTC. Its translation is CASSQDRTYNEQFF.

This clone was recorded a few times. The J gene is TRBJ1-1, the V gene TRBV5-1, with a weak D call TRBD1 (6 bases). Germline CDR1 is SGHRS and CDR2 is YFSETQ. The CDR3 has 18 residues. V was trimmed by 0 bases and J by 2 bases, leaving 20 bases between them. The CDR3 loop is CASSLGVSLGGSNTEAFF. In DNA, the CDR3 is TGCGCCAGCAGCTTGGGAGTCTCGTTGGGGGGCTCCAACACTGAAGCTTTCTTT.